Listed here are 7 T cell receptor beta chains from one sample, sequenced in a study of Graves' ophthalmopathy and Graves' hyperthyroidism. RNA transcripts were the template, and TCR beta CDR3 regions were amplified from them. The authors performed first-round RT-PCR with HTBI primers and then a second-round multiplex PCR. TCRdb independently ran MiXCR on the multiplex PCR reads; one entry per CDR3 protein. The sample lists approximately 700,000 distinct CDR3 sequences; 35% to 50% were seen once. Specimen: peripheral blood. These receptors were obtained from an adult man with Graves' ophthalmopathy.

This clonotype was found many times. The gene calls are TRBV7-9 and TRBJ1-2, with 7 bases fitting TRBD1. Unmatched junction bases numbered 5, after V lost 1 base and J lost 3 bases. The germline gives CDR1 SEHNR, CDR2 FQNEAQ (reference sequence). CDR3 length: 15 amino acids. The CDR3 loop reads CASSLGDSHYYGYTF. CDR3 nucleotide sequence: TGTGCCAGCAGCTTAGGGGACAGCCACTACTATGGCTACACCTTC. The full variable domain, completed using reference TRBV7-9 and TRBJ1-2, is DTGVSQNPRHKITKRGQNVTFRCDPISEHNRLYWYRQTLGQGPEFLTYFQNEAQLEKSRLLSDRFSAERPKGSFSTLEIQRTEQGDSAMYLCASSLGDSHYYGYTFGSGTRLTVV.

Turning to this clonotype: A read error may explain this, as a much larger clone is one base away. The chain links TRBV2 to TRBJ2-5; TRBD2 matches 8 bases. The CDR3 loop spans 15 amino acids. CDR1 and CDR2 (germline): SNHLY, FYNNEI. CDR3 sequence (DNA): TGTTCCAGCAGCCAGACCCCGGGAGGGCCAGAGACCCAGTACTTC. Translation gives CSSSQTPGGPETQYF.

About this clonotype: The junction does not match germline at one end; this may be a read error. The chain links TRBV9 to TRBJ1-1; D is unclear. CDR3 length: 13 residues. From germline, CDR1 is SGDLS and CDR2 YYNGEE. DNA for the CDR3: TGTGCCGGCAGCGTATCGGGGAACACTGAAGCTTTCTTT. Its translation is CAGSVSGNTEAFF.

The table lists this clonotype with many counts. V is TRBV4-1 and J is TRBJ1-2; D gene unclear. This CDR3 spans 16 amino acids. Germline values: CDR1 MGHRA, CDR2 YSYEKL. V shed 3 bases and J shed 2 bases, with 16 bases lying between them. CDR3 in amino acids: CASSHGYSRRNYGYTF. Written as DNA, the CDR3 is TGCGCCAGCAGCCACGGGTATTCCCGGAGGAACTATGGCTACACCTTC.

This chain connects TRBV20-1 to TRBJ2-2; 10 bases match TRBD1. CDR3 size: 13 residues. Germline trimming cut 2 bases from V and 9 bases from J; bases unmatched to any gene: 3. Per germline, CDR1 DFQATT and CDR2 SNEGSKA (reference sequence). The chain's CDR3 is CSARRQGARELFF. For the CDR3, the DNA is TGCAGTGCTAGACGACAGGGGGCGCGGGAGCTGTTTTTT.

V is TRBV9 and J is TRBJ1-6; 7 bases align to TRBD1. Germline loops: CDR1 SGDLS, CDR2 YYNGEE. This CDR3 is 15 amino acids long. Trimming removed 5 bases from V and 3 bases from J; junction bases left unmatched: 5. CDR3 coding DNA: TGTGCCAGCAGACCACAGGGGAGCTATAATTCACCCCTCCACTTT. It codes for CASRPQGSYNSPLHF.

This chain uses TRBV10-3 with TRBJ2-7; 13 bases are a match to TRBD2. J gave up 7 bases and V 0 bases, and 21 bases lay outside the gene matches. The CDR3 consists of 21 residues. Germline V CDR1 and CDR2: ENHRY, SYGVKD. The CDR3 DNA reads TGTGCCATCAGTGAGTCGGGGGGGCCCGGGACTAGCGGGGCTGGATGGGATGAGCAGTACTTC. It codes for CAISESGGPGTSGAGWDEQYF.